This T cell receptor (beta chain) is from a study of blood T cells in healthy people across ages (dated by TCRdb to the mid-2010s). Study-wide context: In model experiments, template switching captured roughly one uniquely barcoded TCR beta cDNA molecule for every two T cells. To track age-related changes in TCR beta repertoire diversity, the study relied on deep sequencing normalized with unique cDNA molecular identifiers. Donors were grouped into four age groups: young (average roughly 17 years), middle-aged (over 35), aged (around 62) and long-lived (over 80). To avoid experimental bias, donors of different ages were randomly spread across the sequencing lanes. Two additional independent replicas of 1 million unique cDNA reads from the same blood draw were analyzed for two donors (one aged 18 to 30 and one aged 80 or older).

The method was 5' RACE. A second about 7 to 12 cycle PCR used a sample-barcoded 5' primer and a J-beta primer mix. Each TCR beta cDNA molecule received a unique molecular identifier from a template-switch 5' adaptor carrying 12 random nucleotides. Each sample yielded at least 2.5 million CDR3-containing paired-end reads. First-strand cDNA synthesis was performed from all RNA using the Mint cDNA synthesis kit, with priming by a TRBC-specific oligonucleotide. Following uracil-DNA glycosylase treatment, a first 18-cycle PCR with universal primers M1SS and BC2_uni_R was performed on all cDNA. For the original study's pipeline: For normalization, 1 million high-quality reads, each with a distinct molecular identifier, were randomly selected from each sample. Instead of being binned into consensus sequences, reads with shared molecular identifiers were discarded. MiTCR, with a Q25 quality threshold and the strictest error-elimination algorithm, was used for CDR3 identification, clonotype clustering and error correction. A nonparametric unseen species model using Euler transformation provided a lower-bound estimate of total TCR beta diversity. TCRdb redid the processing of the public reads, applying fastp at Q25 and MiXCR, and retained in-frame beta chains. Rows are combined by CDR3 protein, so each entry shows the most common genes and DNA. TCRdb, not the original authors, processed these V and J calls. The sample table contains 1,800,000 or so distinct CDR3 sequences; only one count was recorded for about 39% of them. 23% of the sample is taken by the ten largest.

In its sample, this clonotype was seen many times. The antigen it binds to is not known. No much larger clone exists at a distance of one base, and base qualities are not known. Overall study outcomes, separate from this receptor: Compared with the aged group, the long-lived group had more naive CD4+ T cells, fewer expanded clones and increased TCR diversity, suggesting age selection. Total diversity estimates from one million sequenced T cells were considered lower bounds and underestimates. The CMV infection status of donors was not known, potentially confounding age-related changes in expanded clonotypes. A strong correlation was found between observed TCR beta diversity and the percentage of naive T cells measured by flow cytometry. Conclusive comparison of naive and antigen-experienced compartments was prevented by the profiling of bulk unsorted PBMCs. Observed TCR beta diversity per million T cells fell roughly linearly with age, and a significant reduction was already apparent by age around 40.

Systemically healthy Caucasian individuals from Russia, 39 in total and aged 6 to 90 years, were included as donors. About 9.8 milliliters of peripheral blood were drawn from each donor into EDTA-treated Vacutainer tubes. Ficoll-Paque density-gradient centrifugation was used to isolate PBMCs, with at least 6 million obtained per sample. Total RNA, at least 6 micrograms per sample, was extracted from PBMCs with Trizol reagent. For every donor, an aliquot of PBMCs went through flow cytometry to measure the percentages of naive CD45RAhigh/CD27high T cells. Input material: blood. The clonotype was recovered from a human donor in good health.

The sequenced DNA is TGCAGCGTTTGTTGGGGACAGGTCACAGATACGCAGTATTTT. This gives the protein CSVCWGQVTDTQYF. The chain uses TRBV29-1 and TRBJ2-3, and 8 bases in between align with TRBD1. The germline V gene gives CDR1 as SQVTM and CDR2 as ANQGSEA. Reading from cysteine to phenylalanine, the CDR3 counts 14 amino acids. The sequence is cut down to CDR3 DNA, 42 bases in frame from base 1. The germline V end is reduced by 5 bases and the J end by 2 bases; junction bases left unmatched: 6.